The entry below describes one T cell receptor (beta chain). Its antigen is undetermined. Germline CDR1 is SGHTA and CDR2 is FQGNSA. The germline V and J ends were trimmed by 1 base and 6 bases, with 9 bases remaining between them. This CDR3 has 14 residues. Vbeta (60) and Jbeta (13) primers were used in the PCR. Assay used: immunoSEQ multiplex PCR; TCRdb lists only in-frame clones, some missing. The sample includes approximately 150,000 clones, around 64% seen only once; the top ten take 2.8%. The entry originates in a study of cytomegalovirus exposure and HLA in healthy donors. Study outcomes and limitations: Some V segments, TRBV6-2 and TRBV6-3 among them, were indistinguishable and were therefore excluded. The study labeled 170 or so TCR beta chains cytomegalovirus-associated. There were reportedly fewer N-insertions in an Asian-associated ancestry cluster than the roughly 670-donor mean, in a later analysis. In an earlier analysis, in some 500 donors, most V segments appeared productive either ~87% or ~30% of the time.

This receptor was obtained from a woman younger than 45 in good health and CMV-seronegative. The material sequenced was PBMCs. The J gene is TRBJ2-2, the V gene TRBV7-2; D is perhaps TRBD2 (6 bases). CDR3: CASSLVASAGELFF. The CDR3 DNA reads as TGTGCCAGCAGCTTAGTGGCTAGCGCCGGGGAGCTGTTTTTT.